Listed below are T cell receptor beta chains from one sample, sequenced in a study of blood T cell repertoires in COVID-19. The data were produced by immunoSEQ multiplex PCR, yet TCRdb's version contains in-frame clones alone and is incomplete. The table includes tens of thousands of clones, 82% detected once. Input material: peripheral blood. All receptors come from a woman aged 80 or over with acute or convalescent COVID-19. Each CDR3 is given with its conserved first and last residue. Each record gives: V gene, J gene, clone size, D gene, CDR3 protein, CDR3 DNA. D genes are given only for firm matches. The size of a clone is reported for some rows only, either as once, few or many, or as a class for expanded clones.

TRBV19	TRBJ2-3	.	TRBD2	CASSPGGRAGTDTQYF	TGTGCCAGTAGCCCGGGGGGGCGCGCCGGCACAGATACGCAGTATTTT
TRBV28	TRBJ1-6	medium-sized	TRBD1	CASNTGTGGSPLHF	TGTGCCAGCAATACCGGGACAGGGGGTTCACCCCTCCACTTT
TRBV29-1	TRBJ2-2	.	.	CSIRWRGTGELFF	TGCAGCATTAGATGGAGGGGCACCGGGGAGCTGTTTTTT
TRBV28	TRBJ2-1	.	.	CASTTLGGGGQQYGEQFF	TGTGCCAGCACCACTTTGGGAGGCGGGGGCCAGCAATACGGTGAGCAGTTCTTC
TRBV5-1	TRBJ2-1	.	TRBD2	CASSPPGLADNEQFF	TGCGCCAGCAGCCCACCGGGACTAGCGGACAATGAGCAGTTCTTC
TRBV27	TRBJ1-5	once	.	CASSDSRGNQPQHF	TGTGCCAGCAGTGACTCCAGGGGCAATCAGCCCCAGCATTTT
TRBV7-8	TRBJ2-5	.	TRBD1	CASSSGDRGQETQYF	TGTGCCAGCAGCTCCGGGGACAGGGGGCAAGAGACCCAGTACTTC
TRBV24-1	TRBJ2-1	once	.	CATKPHNEQFF	TGTGCCACCAAGCCCCACAATGAGCAGTTCTTC
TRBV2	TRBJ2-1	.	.	CASSRRLGLPVDEQFF	TGTGCCAGCAGTCGCCGACTGGGACTGCCGGTGGATGAGCAGTTCTTC
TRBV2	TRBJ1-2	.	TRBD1	CASRSDRGNYGYTF	TGTGCCAGCAGGTCGGACAGGGGGAACTATGGCTACACCTTC
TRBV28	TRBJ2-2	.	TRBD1	CASSLTSTGSGELFF	TGTGCCAGCAGTTTGACCTCGACAGGGTCCGGGGAGCTGTTTTTT
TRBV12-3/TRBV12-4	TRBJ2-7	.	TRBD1	CASSWDREDEQYF	TGTGCCAGCAGTTGGGACAGGGAGGACGAGCAGTACTTC
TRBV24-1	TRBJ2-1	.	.	CATSPRDSYYNEQFF	TGTGCCACCAGCCCACGGGACTCGTACTACAATGAGCAGTTCTTC
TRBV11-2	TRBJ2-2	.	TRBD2	CASSLGTRDTGELFF	TGTGCCAGCAGCCTTGGGACTAGAGACACCGGGGAGCTGTTTTTT
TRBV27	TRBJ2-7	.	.	CASRRQATWEQYF	TGTGCCAGCAGGAGACAGGCCACCTGGGAGCAGTACTTC
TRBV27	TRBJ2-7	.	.	CASSLDSSYEQYF	TGTGCCAGCAGCCTGGACAGTTCCTACGAGCAGTACTTC
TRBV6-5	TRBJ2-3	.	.	CASSLRRTTDTQYF	TGTGCCAGCAGTTTGAGAAGAACTACAGATACGCAGTATTTT
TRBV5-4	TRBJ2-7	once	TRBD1	CASSKGQGVYEQYF	TGTGCCAGCAGCAAGGGACAGGGGGTGTACGAGCAGTACTTC
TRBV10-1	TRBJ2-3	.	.	CASSEPQADTQYF	TGCGCCAGCAGTGAGCCCCAGGCAGATACGCAGTATTTT
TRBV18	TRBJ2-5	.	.	CASSSTGLDQETQYF	TGTGCCAGCTCAAGCACAGGCCTGGACCAAGAGACCCAGTACTTC
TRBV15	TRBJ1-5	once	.	CATSRAGSLSNQPQHF	TGTGCCACCAGCAGAGCGGGGTCACTTAGCAATCAGCCCCAGCATTTT
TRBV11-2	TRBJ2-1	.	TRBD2	CASSPGGLAGGRVREQFF	TGTGCCAGCAGCCCCGGGGGACTAGCGGGAGGACGGGTTAGAGAGCAGTTCTTC
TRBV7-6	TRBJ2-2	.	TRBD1	CASSLGDRGSNTGELFF	TGTGCCAGCAGCTTAGGGGACAGGGGGTCGAACACCGGGGAGCTGTTTTTT
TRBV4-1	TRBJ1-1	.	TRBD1	CASSQVEGQTAEAFF	TGCGCCAGCAGCCAAGTTGAGGGACAGACAGCTGAAGCTTTCTTT
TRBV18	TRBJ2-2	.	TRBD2	CASSRGLAGGHTGELFF	TGTGCCAGCTCACGCGGACTAGCGGGGGGCCACACCGGGGAGCTGTTTTTT
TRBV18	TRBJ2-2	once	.	CASSPSRISNTGELFF	TGTGCCAGCTCACCGTCGCGGATTTCGAACACCGGGGAGCTGTTTTTT
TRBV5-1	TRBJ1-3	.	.	CASSSRGAGNTIYF	TGCGCCAGCAGCTCACGGGGAGCCGGAAACACCATATATTTT
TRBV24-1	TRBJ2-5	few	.	CATSDARTVPGTQYF	TGTGCCACCAGTGACGCCAGGACAGTTCCGGGGACCCAGTACTTC
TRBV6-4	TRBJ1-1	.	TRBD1	CASSERGQGEMEAFF	TGTGCCAGCAGTGAAAGGGGGCAGGGCGAGATGGAAGCTTTCTTT
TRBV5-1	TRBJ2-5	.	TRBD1	CASSGGQVQETQYF	TGCGCCAGCAGCGGGGGACAGGTTCAAGAGACCCAGTACTTC
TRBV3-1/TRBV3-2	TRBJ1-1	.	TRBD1	CASSLTGGWGDTEAFF	TGTGCCAGCAGCCTCACAGGGGGCTGGGGGGACACTGAAGCTTTCTTT
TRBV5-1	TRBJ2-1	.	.	CASSSDRGAYNEQFF	TGCGCCAGCAGCTCAGATCGGGGGGCATACAATGAGCAGTTCTTC
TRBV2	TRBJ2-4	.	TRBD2	CASTGLAGGWNPKNIQYF	TGTGCCAGCACGGGACTAGCGGGGGGGTGGAATCCCAAAAACATTCAGTACTTC
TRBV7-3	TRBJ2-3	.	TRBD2	CASSPGLAGGRGTDTQYF	TGTGCCAGCAGCCCGGGACTAGCGGGAGGGCGGGGCACAGATACGCAGTATTTT
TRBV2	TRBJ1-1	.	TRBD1	CASSGDRSTEAFF	TGTGCCAGCAGTGGGGACAGAAGCACTGAAGCTTTCTTT
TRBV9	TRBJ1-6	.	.	CASSVTGEGSPLHF	TGTGCCAGCAGCGTAACCGGGGAAGGTTCACCCCTCCACTTT
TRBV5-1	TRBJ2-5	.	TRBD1	CASMGLGGAETQYF	TGCGCCAGCATGGGCTTAGGGGGCGCGGAGACCCAGTACTTC
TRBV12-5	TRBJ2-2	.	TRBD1	CASGTGDTGELFF	TGTGCCTCCGGGACAGGGGACACCGGGGAGCTGTTTTTT
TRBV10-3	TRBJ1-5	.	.	CAGGGSSNQPQHF	TGTGCCGGCGGTGGGAGTAGCAATCAGCCCCAGCATTTT
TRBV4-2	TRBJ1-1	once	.	CASSQEGGAPNTEAFF	TGTGCCAGCAGCCAGGAAGGGGGGGCCCCGAACACTGAAGCTTTCTTT
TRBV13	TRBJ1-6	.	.	CASSLSRNSPLHF	TGTGCCAGCAGCTTGTCCAGAAATTCACCCCTCCACTTT
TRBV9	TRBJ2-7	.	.	CASSVGQWASYEQYF	TGTGCCAGCAGCGTAGGGCAGTGGGCCTCCTACGAGCAGTACTTC
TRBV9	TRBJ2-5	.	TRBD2	CASSVGVLAGQETQYF	TGTGCCAGCAGCGTAGGGGTTTTAGCGGGACAAGAGACCCAGTACTTC
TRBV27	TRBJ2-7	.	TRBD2	CAGPTTSGQHF	TGTGCCGGACCCACCACTAGCGGCCAACACTTC